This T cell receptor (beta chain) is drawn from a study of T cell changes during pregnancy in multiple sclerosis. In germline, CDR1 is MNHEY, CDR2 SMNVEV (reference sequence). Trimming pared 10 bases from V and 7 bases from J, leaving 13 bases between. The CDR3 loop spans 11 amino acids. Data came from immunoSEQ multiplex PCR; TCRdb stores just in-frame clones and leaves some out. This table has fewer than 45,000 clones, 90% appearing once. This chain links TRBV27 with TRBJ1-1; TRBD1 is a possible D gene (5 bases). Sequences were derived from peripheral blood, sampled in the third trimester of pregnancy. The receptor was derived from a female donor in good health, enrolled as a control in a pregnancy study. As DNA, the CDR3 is TGTGCCACTCGCCGGGGGTTTGAAGCTTTCTTT. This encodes CATRRGFEAFF.